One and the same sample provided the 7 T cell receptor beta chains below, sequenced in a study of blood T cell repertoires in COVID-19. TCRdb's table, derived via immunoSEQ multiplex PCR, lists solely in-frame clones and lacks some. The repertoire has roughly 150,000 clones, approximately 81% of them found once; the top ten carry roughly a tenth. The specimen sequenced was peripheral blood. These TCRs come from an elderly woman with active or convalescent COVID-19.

The DNA of the CDR3 is TGCGCCAGCAGCCAAACAGTCGACTACAATGAGCAGTTCTTC. As protein: CASSQTVDYNEQFF. The rearrangement uses TRBV5-1 and TRBJ2-1; D remains unclear. With 4 bases removed from V and 3 bases from J, the gap between germline ends came to 11 bases. The CDR3 extends over 14 amino acids. Germline-derived CDR1 and CDR2 are SGHRS and YFSETQ.

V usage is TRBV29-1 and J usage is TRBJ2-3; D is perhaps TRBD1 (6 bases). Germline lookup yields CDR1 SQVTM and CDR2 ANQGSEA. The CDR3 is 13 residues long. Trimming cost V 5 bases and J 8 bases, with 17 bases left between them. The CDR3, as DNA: TGCAGCGTTCAAACAGGGTTTTTCCGTACGCAGTATTTT. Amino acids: CSVQTGFFRTQYF.

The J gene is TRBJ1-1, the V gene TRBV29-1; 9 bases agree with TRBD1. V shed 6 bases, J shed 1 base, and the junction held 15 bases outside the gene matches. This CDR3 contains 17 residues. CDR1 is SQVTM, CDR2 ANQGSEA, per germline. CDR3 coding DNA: TGCAGCGTCCGCTCTGCTACAGGGGGCGCTGGGAACACTGAAGCTTTCTTT. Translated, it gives CSVRSATGGAGNTEAFF.

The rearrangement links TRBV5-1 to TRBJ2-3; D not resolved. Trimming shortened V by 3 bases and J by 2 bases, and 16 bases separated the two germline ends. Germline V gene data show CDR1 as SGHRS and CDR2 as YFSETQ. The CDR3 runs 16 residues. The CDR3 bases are TGCGCCAGCAGCTCGACAAACACCAGGCCCACAGATACGCAGTATTTT. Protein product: CASSSTNTRPTDTQYF.

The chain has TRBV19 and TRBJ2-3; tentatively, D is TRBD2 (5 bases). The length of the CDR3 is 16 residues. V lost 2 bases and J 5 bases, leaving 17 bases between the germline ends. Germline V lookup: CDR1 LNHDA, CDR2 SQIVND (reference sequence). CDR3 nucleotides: TGTGCCAGTAGTATATCCGGGGTGGGCCTGGGAGATACGCAGTATTTT. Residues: CASSISGVGLGDTQYF.

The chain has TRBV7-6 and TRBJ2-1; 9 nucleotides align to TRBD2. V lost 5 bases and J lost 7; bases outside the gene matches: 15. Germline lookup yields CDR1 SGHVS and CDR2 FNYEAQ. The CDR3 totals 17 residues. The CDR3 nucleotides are TGTGCCAGCAGCCAAGTGTATGGTAGCGGGAGTTGGAATGAGCAGTTCTTC. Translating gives CASSQVYGSGSWNEQFF.

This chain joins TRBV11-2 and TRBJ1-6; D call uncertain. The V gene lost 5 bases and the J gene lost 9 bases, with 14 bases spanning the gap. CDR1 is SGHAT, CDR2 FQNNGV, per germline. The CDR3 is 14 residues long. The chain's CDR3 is CASSPGRLGSPLHF. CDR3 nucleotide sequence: TGTGCCAGCAGCCCCGGGAGGCTAGGTTCACCCCTCCACTTT.